The 11 T cell receptor beta chains below come from one sample, sequenced in a study of blood T cell repertoires in COVID-19. Some clones are missing from TCRdb's copy, which holds only in-frame ones; the method was immunoSEQ multiplex PCR. The sample lists roughly 300,000 clones; over 75% were seen once. The specimen sequenced was peripheral blood. These receptors were obtained from a man between 18 and 29 years old with active or convalescent COVID-19.

This clone appeared once. This chain links TRBV5-5 with TRBJ2-7; perhaps TRBD1 as D (5 bases). V was trimmed by 3 bases and J by 6 bases, leaving 16 bases between them. CDR1 and CDR2 from the germline V gene are SGHKS and YYEKEE (reference sequence). This CDR3 has 14 residues. In DNA, the CDR3 is TGTGCCAGCAGCTATATACAGTGGGGCGGCGAGCAGTACTTC. Protein sequence: CASSYIQWGGEQYF. Combining the CDR3 with reference TRBV5-5 and TRBJ2-7 gives the whole variable domain DAGVTQSPTHLIKTRGQQVTLRCSPISGHKSVSWYQQVLGQGPQFIFQYYEKEERGRGNFPDRFSARQFPNYSSELNVNALLLGDSALYLCASSYIQWGGEQYFGPGTRLTVT.

The rearrangement joins TRBV11-2 to TRBJ1-2; a weak D match, TRBD1 (5 bases). This CDR3 is built from 15 residues. V lost 5 bases and J 2 bases, leaving 15 bases between the germline ends. Germline V gene lookup returns CDR1 SGHAT and CDR2 FQNNGV. The CDR3: CASSRTLSLNYGYTF. The CDR3, as DNA: TGTGCCAGCAGCCGGACACTTTCCTTAAACTATGGCTACACCTTC. Full variable domain (rest looked up from reference TRBV11-2 and TRBJ1-2): EAGVAQSPRYKIIEKRQSVAFWCNPISGHATLYWYQQILGQGPKLLIQFQNNGVVDDSQLPKDRFSAERLKGVDSTLKIQPAKLEDSAVYLCASSRTLSLNYGYTFGSGTRLTVV.

The rearrangement uses TRBV6-5 and TRBJ1-3; D ambiguous. This CDR3 has 12 amino acids. CDR1 and CDR2 from the germline V gene are MNHEY and SVGAGI. V shed 5 bases and J shed 7 bases, with 9 bases lying between them. CDR3 nucleotides: TGTGCCAGCAGTAACGCCGGGAACACCATATATTTT. This codes for CASSNAGNTIYF.

The chain uses TRBV12-3 or TRBV12-4 and TRBJ1-3; D not certain. V was clipped by 5 bases and J by 3 bases, with 5 bases between them. This CDR3 region has 12 residues. In DNA form, the CDR3 reads TGTGCCAGCAGTCCTAATGGAAACACCATATATTTT. It yields the protein CASSPNGNTIYF.

The chain has TRBV10-2 and TRBJ1-6; TRBD1 matches 8 bases. Germline loops: CDR1 WSHSY, CDR2 SAAADI. The CDR3 extends over 15 amino acids. J gave up 11 bases and V 3 bases, and 9 bases lay outside the gene matches. CDR3 nucleotides: TGCGCCAGCAGTGATGGACAGGGTTTTTTGACACCCCTCCACTTT. Translated, it gives CASSDGQGFLTPLHF.

The chain employs TRBV19 and TRBJ2-2, with unresolved D. Germline CDR1 reads LNHDA; CDR2 reads SQIVND (reference sequence). The CDR3 loop spans 15 amino acids. The V end was cut by 3 bases, the J end by 5 bases, with 13 bases between. CDR3 in DNA: TGTGCCAGTAGTATTTCGGGTATGGTAACCGGGGAGCTGTTTTTT. Protein sequence: CASSISGMVTGELFF.

The J gene is TRBJ2-3, the V gene TRBV18; 8 bases agree with TRBD2. Germline CDR1 reads KGHSH; CDR2 reads LQKENI. The CDR3 sequence is 15 residues long. V lost 1 base, J lost 2 bases, and 2 bases stayed unmatched. CDR3 in amino acids: CASSPLSGATDTQYF. For the CDR3, the DNA is TGTGCCAGCTCACCACTTAGCGGGGCCACAGATACGCAGTATTTT.

The rearrangement joins TRBV7-6 to TRBJ1-1; D is unresolved. V gave up 5 bases and J gave up 0 bases, with 13 bases separating them. The CDR3 covers 15 residues. Germline CDR1 reads SGHVS; CDR2 reads FNYEAQ. Here the CDR3 reads CASSGMGGLNTEAFF. In DNA, the CDR3 is TGTGCCAGCAGCGGAATGGGAGGGTTGAACACTGAAGCTTTCTTT.

The rearrangement joins TRBV2 to TRBJ2-3; the match to TRBD2 covers 15 bases. V lost 2 bases, J lost 7 bases, and 7 bases stayed unmatched. This CDR3 contains 17 residues. Germline assignment: CDR1 SNHLY and CDR2 FYNNEI. The CDR3 coding sequence is TGTGCCAGCAGTGAAACCATGGGACTAGCGGGGGGTTATACGCAGTATTTT. It codes for CASSETMGLAGGYTQYF.

V usage is TRBV5-1 and J usage is TRBJ2-3; D remains unclear. CDR1 and CDR2 (germline): SGHRS, YFSETQ. The CDR3 covers 15 residues. Trimming stripped 0 bases from V and 0 bases from J, with 8 bases between. The CDR3 bases are TGCGCCAGCAGCTTGGGGCAGACTAGCACAGATACGCAGTATTTT. Protein product: CASSLGQTSTDTQYF.

The chain couples TRBV10-3 to TRBJ1-5; TRBD1 might be the D (5 bases). Deletions cut 2 bases from V and 4 bases from J, with 6 bases between. The CDR3 is 13 amino acids. CDR1 and CDR2 (germline): ENHRY, SYGVKD. The CDR3 protein is CAISENRNQPQHF. DNA of the CDR3: TGTGCCATCAGTGAGAACAGGAATCAGCCCCAGCATTTT.